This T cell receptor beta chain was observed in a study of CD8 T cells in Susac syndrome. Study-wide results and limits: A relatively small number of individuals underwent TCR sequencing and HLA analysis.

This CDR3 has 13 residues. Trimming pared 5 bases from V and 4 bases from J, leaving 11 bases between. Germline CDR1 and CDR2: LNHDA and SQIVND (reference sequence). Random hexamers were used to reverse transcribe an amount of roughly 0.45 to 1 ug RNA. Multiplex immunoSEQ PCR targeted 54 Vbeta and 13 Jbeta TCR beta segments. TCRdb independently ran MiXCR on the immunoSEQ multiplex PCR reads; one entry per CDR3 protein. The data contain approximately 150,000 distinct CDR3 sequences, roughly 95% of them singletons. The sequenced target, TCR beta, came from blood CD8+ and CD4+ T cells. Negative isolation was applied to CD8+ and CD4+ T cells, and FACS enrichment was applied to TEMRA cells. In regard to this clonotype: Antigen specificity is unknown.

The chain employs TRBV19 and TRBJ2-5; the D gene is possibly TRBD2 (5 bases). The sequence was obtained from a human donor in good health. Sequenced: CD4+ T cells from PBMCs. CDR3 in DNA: TGTGCCAGTAGTTCCACGAGGGCAGAGACCCAGTACTTC. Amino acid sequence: CASSSTRAETQYF.